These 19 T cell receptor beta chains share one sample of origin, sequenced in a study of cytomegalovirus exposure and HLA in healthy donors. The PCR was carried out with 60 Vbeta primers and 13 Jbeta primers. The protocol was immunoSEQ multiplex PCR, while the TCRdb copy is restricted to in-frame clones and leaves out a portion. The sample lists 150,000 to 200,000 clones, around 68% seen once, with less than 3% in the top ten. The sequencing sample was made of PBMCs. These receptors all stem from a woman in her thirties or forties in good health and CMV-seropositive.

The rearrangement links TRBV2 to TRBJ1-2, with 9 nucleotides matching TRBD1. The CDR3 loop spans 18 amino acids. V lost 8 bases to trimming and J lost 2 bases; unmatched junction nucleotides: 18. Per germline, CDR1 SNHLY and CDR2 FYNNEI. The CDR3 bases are TGTGCCAGCCTAGAAGGACAGGGGCGCAAACGAAGAAACTATGGCTACACCTTC. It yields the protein CASLEGQGRKRRNYGYTF.

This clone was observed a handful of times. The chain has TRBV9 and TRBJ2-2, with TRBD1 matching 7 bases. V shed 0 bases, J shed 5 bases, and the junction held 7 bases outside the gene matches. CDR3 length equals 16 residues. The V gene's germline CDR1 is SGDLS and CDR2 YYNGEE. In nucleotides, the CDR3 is TGTGCCAGCAGCGTAGGTCTGGGACAGTCAACCGGGGAGCTGTTTTTT. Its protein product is CASSVGLGQSTGELFF. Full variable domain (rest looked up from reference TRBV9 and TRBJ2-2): DSGVTQTPKHLITATGQRVTLRCSPRSGDLSVYWYQQSLDQGLQFLIQYYNGEERAKGNILERFSAQQFPDLHSELNLSSLELGDSALYFCASSVGLGQSTGELFFGEGSRLTVL.

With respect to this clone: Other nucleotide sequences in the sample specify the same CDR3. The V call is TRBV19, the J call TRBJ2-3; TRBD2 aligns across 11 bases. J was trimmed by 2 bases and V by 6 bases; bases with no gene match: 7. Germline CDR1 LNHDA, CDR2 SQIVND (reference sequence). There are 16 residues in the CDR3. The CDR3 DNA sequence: TGTGCCAGTAGCAGGCGACTAGCGGGAACCACAGATACGCAGTATTTT. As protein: CASSRRLAGTTDTQYF. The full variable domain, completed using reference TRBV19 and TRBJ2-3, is DGGITQSPKYLFRKEGQNVTLSCEQNLNHDAMYWYRQDPGQGLRLIYYSQIVNDFQKGDIAEGYSVSREKKESFPLTVTSAQKNPTAFYLCASSRRLAGTTDTQYFGPGTRLTVL.

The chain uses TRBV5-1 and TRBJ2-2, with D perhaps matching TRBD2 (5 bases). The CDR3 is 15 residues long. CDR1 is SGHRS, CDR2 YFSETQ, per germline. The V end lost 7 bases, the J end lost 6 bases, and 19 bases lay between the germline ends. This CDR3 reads CASAERAAGAGELFF. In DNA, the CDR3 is TGCGCCAGCGCGGAGAGGGCCGCGGGCGCCGGGGAGCTGTTTTTT.

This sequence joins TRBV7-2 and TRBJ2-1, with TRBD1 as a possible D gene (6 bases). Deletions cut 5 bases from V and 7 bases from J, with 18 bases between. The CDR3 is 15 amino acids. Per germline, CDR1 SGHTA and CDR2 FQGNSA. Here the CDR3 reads CASSPQQGKGNEQFF. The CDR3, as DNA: TGTGCCAGCAGCCCCCAACAGGGCAAGGGGAATGAGCAGTTCTTC.

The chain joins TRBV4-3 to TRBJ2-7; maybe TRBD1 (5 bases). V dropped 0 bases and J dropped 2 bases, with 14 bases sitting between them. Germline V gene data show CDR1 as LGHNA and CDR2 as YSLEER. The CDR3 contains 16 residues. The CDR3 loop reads CASSQDAWTNTYEQYF. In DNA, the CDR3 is TGCGCCAGCAGCCAAGATGCCTGGACAAATACCTACGAGCAGTACTTC.

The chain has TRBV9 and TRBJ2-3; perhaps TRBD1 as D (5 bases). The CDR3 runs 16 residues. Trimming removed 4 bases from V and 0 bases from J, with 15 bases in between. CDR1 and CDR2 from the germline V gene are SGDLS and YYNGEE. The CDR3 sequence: CASSPQQGPSTDTQYF. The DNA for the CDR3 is TGTGCCAGCAGCCCCCAGCAGGGCCCTAGCACAGATACGCAGTATTTT.

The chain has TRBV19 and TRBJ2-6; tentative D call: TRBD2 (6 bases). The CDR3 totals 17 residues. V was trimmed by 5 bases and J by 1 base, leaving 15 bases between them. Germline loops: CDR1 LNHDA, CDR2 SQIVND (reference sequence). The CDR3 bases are TGTGCCAGTAGTCCACTCCTGGGAGGATCTGGGGCCAACGTCCTGACTTTC. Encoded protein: CASSPLLGGSGANVLTF.

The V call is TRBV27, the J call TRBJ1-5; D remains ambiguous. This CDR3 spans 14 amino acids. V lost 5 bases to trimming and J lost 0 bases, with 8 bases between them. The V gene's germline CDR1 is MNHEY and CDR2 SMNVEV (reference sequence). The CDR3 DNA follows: TGTGCCAGCAGTCCCTACAGTAGCAATCAGCCCCAGCATTTT. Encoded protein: CASSPYSSNQPQHF.

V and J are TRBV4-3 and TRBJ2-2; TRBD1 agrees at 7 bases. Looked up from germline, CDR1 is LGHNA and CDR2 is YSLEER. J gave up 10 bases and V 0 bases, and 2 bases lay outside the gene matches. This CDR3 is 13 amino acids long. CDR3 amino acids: CASSQDRGMELFF. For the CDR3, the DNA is TGCGCCAGCAGCCAAGACAGGGGGATGGAGCTGTTTTTT.

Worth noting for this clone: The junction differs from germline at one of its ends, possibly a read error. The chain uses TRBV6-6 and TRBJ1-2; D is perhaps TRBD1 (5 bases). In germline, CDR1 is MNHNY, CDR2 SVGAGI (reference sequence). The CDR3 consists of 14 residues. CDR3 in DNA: TGTGCCAGCAACCCCCAGGGTGGCGGCTATGGCTACCCCTTC. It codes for CASNPQGGGYGYPF.

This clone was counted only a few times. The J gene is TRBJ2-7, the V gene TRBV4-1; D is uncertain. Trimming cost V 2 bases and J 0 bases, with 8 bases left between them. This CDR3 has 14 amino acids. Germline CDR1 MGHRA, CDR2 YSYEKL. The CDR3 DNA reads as TGCGCCAGCAGCCAAACAGTCACCTCCTACGAGCAGTACTTC. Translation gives CASSQTVTSYEQYF.

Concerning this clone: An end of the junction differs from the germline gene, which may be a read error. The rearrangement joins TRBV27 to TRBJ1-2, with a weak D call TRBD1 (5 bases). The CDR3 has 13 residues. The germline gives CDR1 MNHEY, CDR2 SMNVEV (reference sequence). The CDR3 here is CASSLGGNYGYPF. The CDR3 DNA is TGTGCCAGCAGTTTGGGGGGTAACTATGGCTACCCCTTC.

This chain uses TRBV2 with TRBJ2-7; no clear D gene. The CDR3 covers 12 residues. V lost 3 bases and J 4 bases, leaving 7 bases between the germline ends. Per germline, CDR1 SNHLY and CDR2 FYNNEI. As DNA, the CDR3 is TGTGCCAGCAGTGACCTAGGTTACGAGCAGTACTTC. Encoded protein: CASSDLGYEQYF.

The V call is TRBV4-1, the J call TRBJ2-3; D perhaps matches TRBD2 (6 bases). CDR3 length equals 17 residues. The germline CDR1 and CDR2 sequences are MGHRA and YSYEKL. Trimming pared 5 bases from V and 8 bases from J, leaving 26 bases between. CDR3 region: CASSGPLTSRELGTQYF. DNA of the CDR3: TGCGCCAGCAGCGGCCCTCTAACTAGCCGAGAGTTAGGTACGCAGTATTTT.

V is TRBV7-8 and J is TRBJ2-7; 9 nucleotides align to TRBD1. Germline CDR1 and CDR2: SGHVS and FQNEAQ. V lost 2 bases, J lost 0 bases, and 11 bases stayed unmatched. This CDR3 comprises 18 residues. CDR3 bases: TGTGCCAGCAGCTTAAGTATTATAGGGACAGGGATCTCCTACGAGCAGTACTTC. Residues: CASSLSIIGTGISYEQYF. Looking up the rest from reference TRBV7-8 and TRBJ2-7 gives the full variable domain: GAGVSQSPRYKVAKRGQDVALRCDPISGHVSLFWYQQALGQGPEFLTYFQNEAQLDKSGLPSDRFFAERPEGSVSTLKIQRTQQEDSAVYLCASSLSIIGTGISYEQYFGPGTRLTVT.

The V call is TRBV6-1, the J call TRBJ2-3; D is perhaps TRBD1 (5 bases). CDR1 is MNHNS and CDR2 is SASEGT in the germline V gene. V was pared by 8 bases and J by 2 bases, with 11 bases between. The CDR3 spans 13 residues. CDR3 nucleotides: TGTGCCAGCCAAAGACAGTTCACAGATACGCAGTATTTT. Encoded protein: CASQRQFTDTQYF.

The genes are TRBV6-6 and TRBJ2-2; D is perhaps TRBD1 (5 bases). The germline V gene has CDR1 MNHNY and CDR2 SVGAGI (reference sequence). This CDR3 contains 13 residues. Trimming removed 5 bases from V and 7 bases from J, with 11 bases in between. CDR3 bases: TGTGCCAGCAGTACCAGGGTGGGCGGGGAGCTGTTTTTT. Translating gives CASSTRVGGELFF.

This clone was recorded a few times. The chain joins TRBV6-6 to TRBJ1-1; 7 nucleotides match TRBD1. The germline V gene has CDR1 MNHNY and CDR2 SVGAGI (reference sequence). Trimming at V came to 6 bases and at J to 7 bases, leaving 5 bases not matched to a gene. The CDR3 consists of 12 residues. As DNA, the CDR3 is TGTGCCAGCAGCGCGGGACAGAGTGAAGCTTTCTTT. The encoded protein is CASSAGQSEAFF.